The 19 T cell receptor beta chains below all came from one sample that was sequenced in a study of blood T cell repertoires in COVID-19. Sequencing was performed with immunoSEQ multiplex PCR; in TCRdb, only in-frame clones are kept and a portion is missing. The sample carries 350,000 to 400,000 clones, approximately 90% recorded once. Sequences were obtained from PBMCs or T cells enriched from blood (not recorded which). These receptors were obtained from a woman between 40 and 50 years old who had been exposed to COVID-19.

The chain links TRBV3-1 (or the pseudogene TRBV3-2) to TRBJ2-1, with TRBD2 as a possible D gene (7 bases). Germline CDR1 is LGHDT and CDR2 is YNNKEL (reference sequence). V shed 1 base and J shed 7 bases, with 14 bases lying between them. CDR3 length equals 15 residues. This chain's CDR3 is CASSQVRGHPNEQFF. CDR3 DNA sequence: TGTGCCAGCAGCCAAGTGCGGGGGCACCCGAATGAGCAGTTCTTC.

The V gene is TRBV20-1, the J gene TRBJ2-7, with D possibly TRBD2 on 5 matching bases. The germline CDR1 and CDR2 sequences are DFQATT and SNEGSKA (reference sequence). Trimming stripped 4 bases from V and 4 bases from J, with 8 bases between. The CDR3 is 11 amino acids. In DNA, the CDR3 is TGCAGTGCTACTAGCTTGTACGAGCAGTACTTC. This sequence encodes CSATSLYEQYF.

This chain connects TRBV14 to TRBJ1-2, with unresolved D. Trimming pared 0 bases from V and 3 bases from J, leaving 5 bases between. Germline-derived CDR1 and CDR2 are SGHDN and FVKESK. The length of the CDR3 is 13 residues. CDR3 coding DNA: TGTGCCAGCAGCCAAGAATCGTACTATGGCTACACCTTC. Its protein product is CASSQESYYGYTF.

This chain links TRBV30 with TRBJ1-1; the D gene is possibly TRBD1 (5 bases). V was pared by 8 bases and J by 7 bases, with 14 bases between. Germline V gene data show CDR1 as GTSNPN and CDR2 as SVGIG (reference sequence). This CDR3 comprises 11 residues. This chain's CDR3 is CAGWFRVEAFF. In DNA, the CDR3 is TGTGCCGGGTGGTTCAGGGTTGAAGCTTTCTTT.

Here the CDR3 reads CASRRLVQGAVFSEQYF. Written as DNA, the CDR3 is TGCGCCAGCCGCCGGTTGGTACAGGGGGCGGTTTTTTCCGAGCAGTACTTC. The chain couples TRBV5-1 to TRBJ2-7; 9 nucleotides agree with TRBD1. CDR3 length: 17 amino acids. The junction had 20 bases not matched to a gene; V was cut back by 7 bases and J by 6 bases. Germline CDR1 reads SGHRS; CDR2 reads YFSETQ.

The chain has TRBV5-1 and TRBJ2-5; D perhaps matches TRBD2 (6 bases). V was cut by 4 bases and J by 7 bases, with 20 bases left in between. Germline V gene lookup returns CDR1 SGHRS and CDR2 YFSETQ. The CDR3 contains 15 residues. In DNA form, the CDR3 reads TGCGCCAGCAGCAGCGGGCCGCCGTTGATTGGGACCCAGTACTTC. Translating gives CASSSGPPLIGTQYF.

This CDR3 is CASSSIGVEAFF. CDR3 DNA: TGCGCCAGCAGCTCCATAGGGGTAGAAGCTTTCTTT. The gene calls are TRBV5-1 and TRBJ1-1, with D possibly matching TRBD1 (5 bases). V lost 3 bases, J lost 8 bases, and 11 bases lay in between. From germline, CDR1 is SGHRS and CDR2 YFSETQ. The CDR3 length is 12 residues.

This clone was picked up one time. The CDR3 nucleotides read TGTGCCAGCAGTCGTCGGACAGCGAACTCTGGGGCCAACGTCCTGACTTTC. It yields the protein CASSRRTANSGANVLTF. The rearrangement links TRBV6-6 to TRBJ2-6; D is perhaps TRBD1 (6 bases). Per germline, CDR1 MNHNY and CDR2 SVGAGI (reference sequence). Trimming took off 5 bases at V and 0 bases at J, with 14 bases between the two ends. The CDR3 sequence is 17 residues long.

The rearrangement uses TRBV6-2 or TRBV6-3 and TRBJ1-2; 7 positions agree with TRBD1. The CDR3 spans 14 residues. After removal of 6 bases from V and 4 bases from J, the junction contained 8 bases not matched to a gene. Germline V gene lookup returns CDR1 MNHEY and CDR2 SVGEGT. CDR3 residues: CASSSRQGSYGYTF. The CDR3 bases are TGTGCCAGCAGCTCTAGACAGGGATCCTATGGCTACACCTTC.

The chain joins TRBV18 to TRBJ1-1, with TRBD1 matching 8 bases. The germline V gene has CDR1 KGHSH and CDR2 LQKENI. Trimming removed 8 bases from V and 1 base from J; junction bases left unmatched: 12. The CDR3 consists of 16 residues. The CDR3 region has the DNA TGTGCCAGCGCCAGACAGGGGTCCCACCCGAACACTGAAGCTTTCTTT. It is translated as CASARQGSHPNTEAFF.

The chain couples TRBV18 to TRBJ2-7, with 12 bases matching TRBD2. The CDR3 contains 14 residues. Germline CDR1 KGHSH, CDR2 LQKENI. The junction had 0 bases not matched to a gene; V was cut back by 3 bases and J by 3 bases. The CDR3 loop is CASSPGLAGYEQYF. CDR3 in DNA: TGTGCCAGCTCACCGGGACTAGCGGGCTACGAGCAGTACTTC.

The chain combines TRBV11-1 with TRBJ1-1; no reliable D call. The CDR3 length is 15 residues. CDR1 is SGHAT and CDR2 is FQDESV in the germline V gene (reference sequence). The ends were cut back, 5 bases at V and 1 base at J, with 14 bases in the middle. Here the CDR3 reads CASSLNPVPNTEAFF. The CDR3 bases are TGTGCCAGCAGCCTAAACCCCGTCCCGAACACTGAAGCTTTCTTT. Based on the CDR3 plus reference TRBV11-1 and TRBJ1-1, the full variable domain is EAEVAQSPRYKITEKSQAVAFWCDPISGHATLYWYRQILGQGPELLVQFQDESVVDDSQLPKDRFSAERLKGVDSTLKIQPAELGDSAMYLCASSLNPVPNTEAFFGQGTRLTVV.

This rearrangement joins TRBV7-2 to TRBJ1-1; D unresolved. The CDR3 is 13 amino acids. From germline, CDR1 is SGHTA and CDR2 FQGNSA. The V end lost 5 bases, the J end lost 0 bases, and 7 bases lay between the germline ends. CDR3 region: CASSRIVNTEAFF. The CDR3 DNA is TGTGCCAGCAGCCGTATAGTGAACACTGAAGCTTTCTTT.

The sample holds one count of this clone. This sequence joins TRBV27 and TRBJ1-2; D unresolved. With 5 bases removed from V and 2 bases from J, the gap between germline ends came to 15 bases. Germline CDR1 reads MNHEY; CDR2 reads SMNVEV (reference sequence). CDR3 length: 15 residues. The CDR3 sequence: CASSTRRTGNYGYTF. The CDR3 nucleotides read TGTGCCAGCAGTACCCGTCGGACGGGAAACTATGGCTACACCTTC.

The genes are TRBV7-9 and TRBJ1-1; 7 bases line up with TRBD1. The trim removed 5 bases at V and 0 bases at J, leaving 3 bases unmatched. Germline V gene lookup returns CDR1 SEHNR and CDR2 FQNEAQ (reference sequence). The CDR3 is made up of 14 amino acids. CDR3 bases: TGTGCCAGCAGCACAGGGGTTTTGAACACTGAAGCTTTCTTT. Residues: CASSTGVLNTEAFF.

The rearrangement links TRBV25-1 to TRBJ1-3; D ambiguous. The CDR3 runs 13 residues. V lost 6 bases and J 4 bases, leaving 10 bases between the germline ends. CDR1 is MGHDK, CDR2 SYGVNS, per germline. Here the CDR3 reads CASREPAGNTIYF. The CDR3 nucleotides read TGTGCCAGCAGGGAACCAGCGGGAAACACCATATATTTT.

Details on this clone: Other DNA sequences within the sample encode an identical CDR3. V and J are TRBV5-6 and TRBJ1-5, with a possible D match to TRBD1 (5 bases). The CDR3 totals 14 residues. V was pared by 0 bases and J by 7 bases, with 11 bases between. Germline V CDR1 and CDR2: SGHDT, YYEEEE. CDR3 sequence reads: CASSLGGVSQPQHF. The CDR3 region has the DNA TGTGCCAGCAGCTTGGGGGGGGTTAGCCAGCCCCAGCATTTT.

On this clone: At the DNA level, this CDR3 is encoded by other sequences in the same sample as well. The chain combines TRBV2 with TRBJ1-1; tentatively, D is TRBD1 (6 bases). V dropped 5 bases and J dropped 0 bases, with 10 bases sitting between them. The CDR3 covers 14 residues. Germline V gives CDR1 SNHLY, CDR2 FYNNEI. CDR3 nucleotides: TGTGCCAGCAGTTATAGGGGGATGAACACTGAAGCTTTCTTT. It yields the protein CASSYRGMNTEAFF.

This chain connects TRBV19 to TRBJ1-2; D not certain. The CDR3 is made up of 13 amino acids. The V end lost 3 bases, the J end lost 4 bases, and 9 bases lay between the germline ends. Germline assignment: CDR1 LNHDA and CDR2 SQIVND (reference sequence). CDR3 coding DNA: TGTGCCAGTAGTATGGGCCGGGGCTATGGCTACACCTTC. It yields the protein CASSMGRGYGYTF.